The T cell receptor (beta chain) described here comes from a study of blood T cell repertoires in COVID-19. Study-level background: Samples taken during acute and convalescent COVID-19 were collected in the United States, Italy and Spain.

Original data processing: Estimated nucleated cell counts came from reference gene primer amplification. Some clones are missing from TCRdb's copy, which holds only in-frame ones; the method was immunoSEQ multiplex PCR. Clonal size and the V and J genes are those of that table, whereas D and trimming came from the DNA. The sample yields 70,000 to 75,000 clones, around three quarters seen once. CDR3 length equals 20 residues. V and J are TRBV21-1 and TRBJ2-1; TRBD2, the table's D call, lacks a check against the DNA. TRBV21-1 is flagged as a pseudogene. The clonotype originates from a man between 60 and 75 years old with active or convalescent COVID-19. Sequenced: peripheral blood. The CDR3 region has the DNA TGTGCCAGCAGCACCACTCCCGGGACTAGCGGGTTGGATGGATTCAATGAGCAGTTCTTC. As protein: CASSTTPGTSGLDGFNEQFF.